This T cell receptor (beta chain) appears in the sequencing data of a study of control samples from healthy donors and cancer patients. CDR3 length: 14 residues. In germline, CDR1 is LNHDA, CDR2 SQIVND (reference sequence). The V and J ends lost 7 bases and 0 bases respectively, with 13 bases between them. Sequenced by immunoSEQ multiplex PCR; TCRdb stores in-frame clones only, minus some. The data show about 55,000 clones, approximately 86% seen once. The chain is built from TRBV19 and TRBJ2-7, with D tentatively TRBD2 (5 bases). This receptor was taken from a man aged 50 or older in good health. The sequenced sample consisted of blood. The chain's CDR3 is CASTPAGLSYEQYF. CDR3 DNA: TGTGCCAGTACCCCAGCCGGACTCTCCTACGAGCAGTACTTC. Complete variable domain (other parts from reference TRBV19 and TRBJ2-7): DGGITQSPKYLFRKEGQNVTLSCEQNLNHDAMYWYRQDPGQGLRLIYYSQIVNDFQKGDIAEGYSVSREKKESFPLTVTSAQKNPTAFYLCASTPAGLSYEQYFGPGTRLTVT.